These T cell receptor beta chains were read from a single sample in a study of T cell repertoires in cytomegalovirus infection. No antigen is known for these receptors. A single record per CDR3 protein comes from TCRdb applying MiXCR to the reads. The sample contains some 480,000 distinct CDR3 sequences, 30% to 35% of which appear only once. This specimen consisted of cultured PBMCs, obtained from culture after CMV antigen stimulation. Receptors were obtained from a human donor in good health (CMV status not recorded). Some clones in this sample may be carry-over from other donors' samples. CDR3s include the opening cysteine and the closing phenylalanine or tryptophan. The D gene is left open where the match is weak. Size is omitted from some rows. Given values are once, few, many or a class for expanded clones.

d_call	clone_size	v_call	j_call	cdr3_nt	cdr3_aa
TRBD2	many	TRBV7-2	TRBJ2-1	TGTGCCAGCAGCTTCGCTAGCGGGAGATCAGTGCGGGGCCTGCAGTTCTTC	CASSFASGRSVRGLQFF
TRBD2	-	TRBV4-3	TRBJ2-5	TGCGCCAGCAGCCCCGGGCCGGTACTAGCGGGCGGAGAGACCCAGTACTTC	CASSPGPVLAGGETQYF
TRBD1	few	TRBV7-8	TRBJ1-1	TGTGCCAGCAGCTTCGGACAGGGGTCGTCGTCGGTCACTGAAGCTTTCTTT	CASSFGQGSSSVTEAFF
-	many	TRBV7-7	TRBJ2-4	TGTGCTAGCAGCCCCGACTGTTCCTGTGGGGCCAAAAACATTCAGTACTTC	CASSPDCSCGAKNIQYF
TRBD2	-	TRBV20-1	TRBJ2-1	TGCAGTGCTAGAGGAGGGACTAGCGGTAATGAGCAGTTCTTC	CSARGGTSGNEQFF
-	-	TRBV7-2	TRBJ1-3	TGTGCCAGCAGCTTAGATCCAGGGCTTGGAAACACCATATATTTT	CASSLDPGLGNTIYF
TRBD1	-	TRBV28	TRBJ1-6	TGTGCCAGCATCTTGACAGGGTTGTTTAATTCACCCCTCCACTTT	CASILTGLFNSPLHF
TRBD1	few	TRBV19	TRBJ1-1	TGTGCCAGTATGGACAGGGGGAACACTGAAGCTTTCTTT	CASMDRGNTEAFF
TRBD2	-	TRBV7-9	TRBJ2-1	TGTGCCAGCAGCCGCTCCGGGGGGGCCTACAATGAGCAGTTCTTC	CASSRSGGAYNEQFF
-	-	TRBV7-9	TRBJ1-2	TGTGCCAGCAGCTCCCCGGACATACTCTATGGCTACACCTTC	CASSSPDILYGYTF
TRBD1	-	TRBV20-1	TRBJ2-7	TGCAGTGCAGACAGGGGGTGGTCCTACGAGCAGTACTTC	CSADRGWSYEQYF
TRBD2	few	TRBV19	TRBJ2-3	TGTGCCAGTAGTTCCCTGGGACTAGCGGGAACAGATACGCAGTATTTT	CASSSLGLAGTDTQYF
TRBD2	few	TRBV7-9	TRBJ2-1	TGTGCCAGCAGCTTATTAACGGGAGGTTCCTACAATGAGCAGTTCTTC	CASSLLTGGSYNEQFF
-	-	TRBV2	TRBJ2-3	TGTGCCAGCAGCGACGACGTCCCATACACAGATACGCAGTATTTT	CASSDDVPYTDTQYF
-	-	TRBV25-1	TRBJ2-4	TGTGCCAGCAGTCCAGGGAGCCACATTCAGTACTTC	CASSPGSHIQYF
-	few	TRBV7-6	TRBJ2-3	TGTGCCAGCAGCCTCCTTGAGGTAGCGACGCAGTATTTT	CASSLLEVATQYF
-	once	TRBV20-1	TRBJ2-1	TGCAGTGCGAGAGGTGTGGGTTGGGATGAGCAGTTCTTC	CSARGVGWDEQFF
-	-	TRBV12-3/TRBV12-4	TRBJ1-5	TGTGCCAGCAGTTTAGCGGAGACGGTGTGGCCCCAGCATTTT	CASSLAETVWPQHF
-	-	TRBV7-2	TRBJ1-5	TGTGCCAGCAGCTTAGGAGGGCAGCCTCGGCCCCAGCATTTT	CASSLGGQPRPQHF
-	-	TRBV7-2	TRBJ1-1	TGTGCCAGCAGCCAAGGGAGGACTGAAGCTTTCTTT	CASSQGRTEAFF
-	-	TRBV10-3	TRBJ2-3	TGTGCCATCAGTGACCAGGGAGATACGCAGTATTTT	CAISDQGDTQYF
-	-	TRBV7-2	TRBJ1-1	TGTGCCAGCAGCTTCCTCGGGGGGCCCACTGAAGCTTTCTTT	CASSFLGGPTEAFF
-	-	TRBV2	TRBJ1-1	TGTGCCAGCAGTGAACAGAGGTCACTCCGGGAAGCTTTCTTT	CASSEQRSLREAFF
TRBD2	many	TRBV20-1	TRBJ2-3	TGCAGTGCACCCACTAGCGCTTACACAGATACGCAGTATTTT	CSAPTSAYTDTQYF
TRBD2	-	TRBV12-5	TRBJ2-1	TGTGCTAGTGGTTCCGGACTAGCGGGAGTTTCGGGCAATGAGCAGTTCTTC	CASGSGLAGVSGNEQFF
TRBD2	few	TRBV12-3/TRBV12-4	TRBJ2-5	TGTGCCAGCATGAAAATAGCGGGAGCCCCAGAGACCCAGTACTTC	CASMKIAGAPETQYF
TRBD2	few	TRBV6-2/TRBV6-3	TRBJ2-1	TGTGCCAGCAGTTTTGGTCCGGCTAGCGGGTACAATGAGCAGTTCTTC	CASSFGPASGYNEQFF
TRBD2	-	TRBV7-2	TRBJ2-1	TGTGCCAGCGAAGCTACTAGCGGACCCTCCTACAATGAGCAGTTCTTC	CASEATSGPSYNEQFF
-	-	TRBV7-6	TRBJ1-1	TGTGCCAGCAGCTTAGACAGGACGGGCACTGAAGCTTTCTTT	CASSLDRTGTEAFF
TRBD2	few	TRBV20-1	TRBJ2-3	TGCAGTGCTAGAGTTCTCGGCGGGAGAGGAGATACGCAGTATTTT	CSARVLGGRGDTQYF
-	few	TRBV7-3	TRBJ2-7	TGTGCCAGCAGCTTAATCCCGGGGACACTTAACTCCTACGAGCAGTACTTC	CASSLIPGTLNSYEQYF
-	-	TRBV6-5	TRBJ1-1	TGTGCCAGCAGTTATAGGAGCAGGGTTCGGGGCACTGAAGCTTTCTTT	CASSYRSRVRGTEAFF
TRBD1	-	TRBV6-2/TRBV6-3	TRBJ1-5	TGTGCCAGCAAGGGGACAGGGAAAAGTCAGCCCCAGCATTTT	CASKGTGKSQPQHF
-	few	TRBV6-1	TRBJ2-1	TGTGCCAGCAGTGAAAACAGCTACAATGAGCAGTTCTTC	CASSENSYNEQFF
-	few	TRBV11-2	TRBJ2-3	TGTGCCAGCAGCTTAATCGCGGGCACAGATACGCAGTATTTT	CASSLIAGTDTQYF
-	few	TRBV7-6	TRBJ1-1	TGTGCCAGCAGCATATGGACGAGGAACACTGAAGCTTTCTTT	CASSIWTRNTEAFF
-	-	TRBV7-2	TRBJ2-5	TGTGCCAGCAGTCCCGAGGGGAGTCGGGAGACCCAGTACTTC	CASSPEGSRETQYF
-	few	TRBV6-2/TRBV6-3	TRBJ2-1	TGTGCCAGCCTCGGGACTCACAATGAGCAGTTCTTC	CASLGTHNEQFF
-	few	TRBV29-1	TRBJ2-1	TGCAGCGTTGAATGGGGGAACGGGAATGAGCAGTTCTTC	CSVEWGNGNEQFF
-	few	TRBV12-5	TRBJ2-1	TGTGCTAGTGGTTTGGGGGGGCCTGCCGCGGATGAGCAGTTCTTC	CASGLGGPAADEQFF
TRBD2	-	TRBV24-1	TRBJ2-1	TGTGCCACCAGTGATCCCTTGGGTAGCGGGAGGAACTCTGGAGAGCAGTTCTTC	CATSDPLGSGRNSGEQFF
-	few	TRBV6-1	TRBJ1-4	TGTGCCAGCAGTGGGGACTTCAATGAAAAACTGTTTTTT	CASSGDFNEKLFF
-	once	TRBV13	TRBJ2-2	TGTGCCAGCAGCTTCGGCCTCCCGGGACAGAACACCGGGGAGCTGTTTTTT	CASSFGLPGQNTGELFF
-	few	TRBV7-9	TRBJ2-5	TGTGCCAGCAGCTCGCTGGGGGCGAGCCCTCTGGAGACCCAGTACTTC	CASSSLGASPLETQYF
TRBD1	-	TRBV11-2	TRBJ1-2	TGTGCCAGCAGCTTAAATCCGGGACAGCATGCTGGCTACACCTTC	CASSLNPGQHAGYTF
-	-	TRBV29-1	TRBJ1-1	TGCAGCGTTTGGTGGGGTGAACCTTTCTTT	CSVWWGEPFF
-	-	TRBV3-1	TRBJ2-3	TGTGCCAGCAGCCAAGTGTGGGACCCTCCCGGCACAGATACGCAGTATTTT	CASSQVWDPPGTDTQYF
-	-	TRBV10-3	TRBJ1-1	TGTGCCATCAGTGGGGGACTCAACAAGGGGGAAACTGAAGCTTTCTTT	CAISGGLNKGETEAFF
-	many	TRBV7-2	TRBJ2-1	TGTGCCAGCAGCTTACAGGGGGGCAGGACGAATGAGCAGTTCTTC	CASSLQGGRTNEQFF
TRBD1	many	TRBV7-2	TRBJ1-5	TGTGCCAGCAGCCTCGGGACAGGGGATTCCCAGCATTTT	CASSLGTGDSQHF
-	many	TRBV6-1	TRBJ2-3	TGTGCCAGCAGGGCCGCATGGGGCGCCGGAAGCACAGATACGCAGTATTTT	CASRAAWGAGSTDTQYF
-	-	TRBV28	TRBJ2-5	TGTGCCAGCAGTTTAACTATCTGGGAGACCCAGTACTTC	CASSLTIWETQYF
TRBD2	few	TRBV29-1	TRBJ2-3	TGCAGCGTTGGCAGCGGGAGTGGTTGGACAACAGATACGCAGTATTTT	CSVGSGSGWTTDTQYF